This is a list of T cell receptor beta chains from one sample in a study of blood T cell repertoires in COVID-19. Assay: immunoSEQ multiplex PCR; the TCRdb copy retains only in-frame clones and omits some. Among about 67,000 clones listed, over 70% were seen once. Material: peripheral blood. Receptors originate from a man in his forties or fifties with active COVID-19. CDR3s include the opening cysteine and the closing phenylalanine or tryptophan. D genes are given only for firm matches. Where a row states a size, it is once, few, many or the class of an expanded clone; other rows omit it.

clone_size j_call d_call v_call cdr3_nt cdr3_aa
. TRBJ2-1 TRBD1 TRBV6-6 TGTGCCAGCAGCTCCGGGACAGGGGGCACGCTTGAGCAGTTCTTC CASSSGTGGTLEQFF
. TRBJ1-2 TRBD1 TRBV7-2 TGTGCCAGCAGCTTAGCACCGGGACAGGGGGCGCCTGGCTACACCTTC CASSLAPGQGAPGYTF
. TRBJ2-1 TRBD2 TRBV6-5 TGTGCCAGCAGGAATAGCGGGAGCTCCTACAATGAGCAGTTCTTC CASRNSGSSYNEQFF
. TRBJ2-3 . TRBV7-2 TGTGCCAGCAGCTTATCACTCGTAATACTCACAGATACGCAGTATTTT CASSLSLVILTDTQYF
. TRBJ2-3 TRBD1 TRBV5-8 TGTGCCAGCAGCTTGGTGGGGACAGGGGATCATACGCAGTATTTT CASSLVGTGDHTQYF
. TRBJ2-7 . TRBV4-3 TGCGCCAGCAGCCAAGAGGTCGGGAACCACCACGAGCAGTACTTC CASSQEVGNHHEQYF
. TRBJ2-1 TRBD2 TRBV6-5 TGTGCCAGCAGTATGGCGGGAGGGAAGAATGAGCAGTTCTTC CASSMAGGKNEQFF
. TRBJ1-1 TRBD1 TRBV5-1 TGCGCCAGCAGCTTGGGGACAGGGGGCTGGTCTGAAGCTTTCTTT CASSLGTGGWSEAFF
. TRBJ2-3 . TRBV29-1 TGCAGCGTTAGGTCCGGGATTCAGACAGATACGCAGTATTTT CSVRSGIQTDTQYF
. TRBJ2-1 . TRBV11-3 TGTGCCAGCAGCCCCGACAGCTACAATGAGCAGTTCTTC CASSPDSYNEQFF
. TRBJ1-2 . TRBV30 TGTGCCTGGACCAGGGTGAACTATGGCTACACCTTC CAWTRVNYGYTF
. TRBJ2-7 . TRBV5-1 TGCGCCAGCAGCTTGGGTACCTACTACGAGCAGTACTTC CASSLGTYYEQYF
. TRBJ1-5 . TRBV5-5 TGTGCCAGCAGCTTTGGCCCTTCTAGCAATCAGCCCCAGCATTTT CASSFGPSSNQPQHF
. TRBJ2-3 . TRBV21-1 TGTGCCAGCAGCAAAGCTAGACTAGCGGGAAGGGCAGATACGCAGTATTTT CASSKARLAGRADTQYF
. TRBJ2-3 . TRBV19 TGTGCCAGTAGTAGAATTAGCGGCCGCACAGATACGCAGTATTTT CASSRISGRTDTQYF
. TRBJ2-5 TRBD2 TRBV7-9 TGTGCCAGCAGCTCCCGGGGAGCGGGGAACCTGGAGACCCAGTACTTC CASSSRGAGNLETQYF
. TRBJ1-1 . TRBV7-8 TGTGCCAGCAGCTTAGGACAAGAAACTGAAGCTTTCTTT CASSLGQETEAFF
few TRBJ1-6 TRBD1 TRBV9 TGTGCCAGCAGCCTGACCCCAACAGGGGTTTCACCCCTCCACTTT CASSLTPTGVSPLHF
. TRBJ1-4 TRBD1 TRBV2 TGTGCCAGCAGAACCGACAGGGGTTTCCCTAATGAAAAACTGTTTTTT CASRTDRGFPNEKLFF
once TRBJ1-2 . TRBV9 TGTGCCAGCAGCTCGAGGGACAAATACTATGGCTACACCTTC CASSSRDKYYGYTF
. TRBJ1-1 TRBD1 TRBV3-1/TRBV3-2 TGTGCCAGCAGCCAAGATGCCCGGATTCAGGGGGGAACTGAAGCTTTCTTT CASSQDARIQGGTEAFF
. TRBJ2-3 TRBD2 TRBV7-2 TGTGCCAGCAGCTTAGAAGGGAGGGCAGATACGCAGTATTTT CASSLEGRADTQYF
. TRBJ1-5 TRBD1 TRBV28 TGTGCCAGCAGTTTGTGGAGGGGGCTCAACAATCAGCCCCAGCATTTT CASSLWRGLNNQPQHF
once TRBJ2-1 . TRBV11-1 TGTGCCAGCAGCTTAGGCCTCTCGAGGGATGAGCAGTTCTTC CASSLGLSRDEQFF
. TRBJ2-2 . TRBV5-1 TGCGCCAGCAGCATAGATCGGGAACTGTTTTTT CASSIDRELFF
. TRBJ2-7 . TRBV11-2 TGTGCCAGCAGCCAGGAATTGAAACGCTACGAGCAGTACTTC CASSQELKRYEQYF
. TRBJ1-2 . TRBV5-1 TGCGCCAGCAGCTTAGCAGGGGTAGGTGGCTACACCTTC CASSLAGVGGYTF
. TRBJ2-1 TRBD1 TRBV18 TGTGCCAGCTCACTCCGGGACAGCTACAATGAGCAGTTCTTC CASSLRDSYNEQFF
. TRBJ1-2 . TRBV6-1 TGTGCCAGCAGTGTTACCTCCTCACGCGGAGGAAGAAGAGGCTACACCTTC CASSVTSSRGGRRGYTF
once TRBJ2-1 TRBD2 TRBV2 TGTGCCAGGGGACTAATCGACAATGAGCAGTTCTTC CARGLIDNEQFF
. TRBJ2-3 . TRBV10-3 TGTGCCATCCGAGTCTCACTCGAAGATACGCAGTATTTT CAIRVSLEDTQYF